This entry features one T cell receptor (beta chain) sequence. The V and J ends lost 3 bases and 2 bases, in that order; junction bases with no gene match: 7. Germline loops: CDR1 SGDLS, CDR2 YYNGEE. This CDR3 region has 16 residues. The data are from a study of cytomegalovirus exposure and HLA in healthy donors. The primer mix had 60 Vbeta and 13 Jbeta primers. Profiling relied on immunoSEQ multiplex PCR, and the TCRdb table lists in-frame clones only, not all of them. The table shows roughly 150,000 clones, with around four fifths occurring only once. The chain uses TRBV9 and TRBJ2-7; 11 bases fit TRBD2. Sample: PBMCs. The receptor was derived from a man aged 25 to 45 in good health and CMV-seronegative. The CDR3, as DNA: TGTGCCAGCAGCGCGTCTAGCGGGGGGACTACCTACGAGCAGTACTTC. Translating gives CASSASSGGTTYEQYF.